The TCR beta chain under discussion was sequenced for a study of post-analysis software for immune sequencing data. On the study more broadly: The disease courses spanned relapsing-remitting, secondary progressive and progressive-relapsing forms of multiple sclerosis.

This clonotype was found many times. The target antigen is unknown. Researchers reported that TCR beta cDNA libraries carried unique molecular identifiers. Starting from approximately 1 to 10 million T cells, the study yielded about 500,000 cDNA molecules. TCRdb processed the PCR reads anew with MiXCR; each CDR3 protein has one entry. Among 250,000 to 300,000 distinct CDR3 sequences listed, 35% to 45% were seen once. Study observations and caveats: Normalized Chao1 diversity was significantly lower in multiple sclerosis patients than in controls.

The sequence came from a girl between 5 and 17 years old with multiple sclerosis. The sample was blood.

The CDR3 loop is CASSRRGGRETQYF. The CDR3 DNA follows: TGTGCCAGCAGTCGCCGGGGGGGCCGAGAGACCCAGTACTTC. The chain links TRBV12-3 or TRBV12-4 to TRBJ2-5, with 8 bases lining up with TRBD2. The V gene end was trimmed by 5 bases and the J gene end by 4 bases; junction bases not matched to a gene: 6. This CDR3 has 14 residues.